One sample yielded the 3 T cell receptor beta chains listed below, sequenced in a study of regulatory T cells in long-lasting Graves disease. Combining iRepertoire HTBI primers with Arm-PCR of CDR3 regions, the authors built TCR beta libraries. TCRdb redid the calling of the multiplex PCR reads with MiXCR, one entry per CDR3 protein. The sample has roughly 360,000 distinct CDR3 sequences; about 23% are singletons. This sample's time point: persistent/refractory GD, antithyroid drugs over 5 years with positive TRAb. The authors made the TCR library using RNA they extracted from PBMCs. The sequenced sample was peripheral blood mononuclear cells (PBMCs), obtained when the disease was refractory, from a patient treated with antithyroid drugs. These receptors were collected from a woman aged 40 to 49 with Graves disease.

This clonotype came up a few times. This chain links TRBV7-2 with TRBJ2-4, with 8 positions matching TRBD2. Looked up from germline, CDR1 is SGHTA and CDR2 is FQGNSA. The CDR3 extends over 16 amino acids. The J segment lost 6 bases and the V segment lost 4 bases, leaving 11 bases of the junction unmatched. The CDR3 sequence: CASSSTGGAEGNIQYF. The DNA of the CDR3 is TGTGCCAGCAGCTCTACGGGGGGGGCGGAGGGAAACATTCAGTACTTC.

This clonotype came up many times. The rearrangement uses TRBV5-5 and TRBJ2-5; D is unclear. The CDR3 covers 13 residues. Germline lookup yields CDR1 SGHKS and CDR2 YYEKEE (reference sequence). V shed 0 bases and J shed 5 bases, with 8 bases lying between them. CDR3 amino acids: CASSLGLVETQYF. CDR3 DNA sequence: TGTGCCAGCAGCTTGGGTCTAGTGGAGACCCAGTACTTC.

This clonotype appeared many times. The CDR3 here is CASSPRAGYMNTEAFF. The CDR3 nucleotides read TGTGCCAGCAGCCCCCGTGCGGGTTACATGAACACTGAAGCTTTCTTT. This chain joins TRBV3-1 and TRBJ1-1; unclear D gene. Germline V gives CDR1 LGHDT, CDR2 YNNKEL (reference sequence). Between the trimmed V and J ends, which lost 4 bases and 0 bases, there was a span of 15 bases. The CDR3 is made up of 16 amino acids.